This T cell receptor (beta chain) came from a study of PD-L1 blockade in urothelial cancer. For the study at large: The researchers analyzed blood 3 weeks (second dose) and 6 weeks after treatment start.

As for time point: pretreatment peripheral blood. The CDR3 runs 15 residues. Trimming cost V 3 bases and J 3 bases, with 15 bases left between them. The germline V gene has CDR1 SGHAT and CDR2 FQDESV (reference sequence). In regard to this clone: Its antigen is unknown.

General observations from the study: Tumor-associated TCR clones expanded more in blood at 3 weeks in patients with durable benefit.

The method was immunoSEQ multiplex PCR; TCRdb's version includes in-frame clones alone and lacks a portion of them. Of around 45,000 clones in the sample, approximately 78% were seen once. The chain joins TRBV11-1 to TRBJ2-7, with a tentative D call TRBD1 (6 bases). The origin of this receptor is a man aged 50 to 59 with urothelial cancer. This specimen was PBMCs, taken around atezolizumab (anti-PD-L1) treatment. The CDR3 DNA reads as TGTGCCAGCAGCTTTTTAGTACAGGGTAACTACGAGCAGTACTTC. Its protein product is CASSFLVQGNYEQYF.